These 25 T cell receptor beta chains were all obtained from the same sample, sequenced in a study of blood T cell repertoires in COVID-19. The data were produced by immunoSEQ multiplex PCR, yet TCRdb's version contains in-frame clones alone and is incomplete. The table lists 200,000 to 250,000 clones, 82% of them singletons. The material sequenced was peripheral blood. These receptor sequences come from an elderly woman with acute or convalescent COVID-19.

This clone was seen just once. The CDR3 sequence is CASSVGTSGFTDTQYF. Written as DNA, the CDR3 is TGTGCCAGCAGCGTAGGTACTAGCGGTTTCACAGATACGCAGTATTTT. The V call is TRBV9, the J call TRBJ2-3; 8 bases align to TRBD2. Germline CDR1 and CDR2: SGDLS and YYNGEE. CDR3 size: 16 residues. The trim removed 0 bases at V and 2 bases at J, leaving 5 bases unmatched.

V usage is TRBV7-2 and J usage is TRBJ2-3, with 12 bases that match TRBD2. V lost 5 bases and J lost 2; bases outside the gene matches: 14. Germline V gene data show CDR1 as SGHTA and CDR2 as FQGNSA. The CDR3 runs 19 residues. The CDR3 here is CASSPRRLAGVDVTDTQYF. DNA for the CDR3: TGTGCCAGCAGCCCAAGACGACTAGCGGGGGTTGATGTCACAGATACGCAGTATTTT.

The genes are TRBV14 and TRBJ1-1; D remains ambiguous. The CDR3 length is 14 residues. Trimming pared 0 bases from V and 1 base from J, leaving 6 bases between. The germline CDR1 and CDR2 sequences are SGHDN and FVKESK. The CDR3 DNA reads TGTGCCAGCAGCCAAGATTACGGGAACACTGAAGCTTTCTTT. As protein: CASSQDYGNTEAFF.

This chain links TRBV5-6 with TRBJ2-5, with a tentative D call TRBD2 (5 bases). Germline V CDR1 and CDR2: SGHDT, YYEEEE. The ends were cut back, 3 bases at V and 5 bases at J, with 14 bases in the middle. This CDR3 is 14 amino acids long. The CDR3 DNA sequence: TGTGCCAGCAGCTCTGATGAGGGTCGGGAGACCCAGTACTTC. This encodes CASSSDEGRETQYF.

This chain joins TRBV14 and TRBJ1-2; no reliable D call. Trimming took off 1 base at V and 8 bases at J, with 17 bases between the two ends. The CDR3 covers 15 residues. Germline values: CDR1 SGHDN, CDR2 FVKESK. Here the CDR3 reads CASSQGHFTQEGYTF. CDR3 nucleotide sequence: TGTGCCAGCAGCCAAGGTCACTTCACCCAAGAAGGCTACACCTTC.

The gene calls are TRBV5-1 and TRBJ1-1; possible D gene TRBD1, 6 bases. Germline V gives CDR1 SGHRS, CDR2 YFSETQ. CDR3 length: 13 amino acids. The V end lost 4 bases, the J end lost 8 bases, and 15 bases lay between the germline ends. The CDR3 DNA follows: TGCGCCAGCAGCCCGTCGGGGGGCTTCGAAGCTTTCTTT. This translates into CASSPSGGFEAFF.

The chain combines TRBV6-6 with TRBJ1-2; 11 bases are shared with TRBD1. The length of the CDR3 is 16 residues. The V and J ends lost 0 bases and 8 bases, in that order; junction bases with no gene match: 8. Germline CDR1 and CDR2: MNHNY and SVGAGI (reference sequence). DNA for the CDR3: TGTGCCAGCAGTTACTCGGTGGGACAGGGGGATCGGGGCTACACCTTC. It codes for CASSYSVGQGDRGYTF.

V is TRBV7-3 and J is TRBJ2-1; possible D gene TRBD2, 6 bases. V lost 2 bases to trimming and J lost 4 bases, with 15 bases between them. CDR1 is SGHTA, CDR2 FQGTGA, per germline. This CDR3 contains 16 residues. CDR3: CASSLGRGMGYNEQFF. The CDR3 nucleotides read TGTGCCAGCAGCTTAGGTCGGGGGATGGGATACAATGAGCAGTTCTTC.

The chain recombines TRBV6-1 with TRBJ1-1; possible D gene TRBD1, 5 bases. Germline CDR1 is MNHNS and CDR2 is SASEGT. The length of the CDR3 is 14 residues. Trimming took 2 bases from V and 5 from J, leaving 12 bases between them. The CDR3 loop is CASSEWRGRTEAFF. The CDR3 bases are TGTGCCAGCAGTGAATGGCGGGGGAGGACTGAAGCTTTCTTT.

The J gene is TRBJ2-3, the V gene TRBV5-1; weak D call: TRBD1 (7 bases). Germline CDR1 and CDR2: SGHRS and YFSETQ. There are 16 residues in the CDR3. Trimming shortened V by 0 bases and J by 4 bases, and 15 bases separated the two germline ends. CDR3 DNA: TGCGCCAGCAGCTTGGGGCAGGGGGGTTTTGCAGATACGCAGTATTTT. Its protein product is CASSLGQGGFADTQYF.

The chain has TRBV5-1 and TRBJ1-5; D uncertain. V was clipped by 4 bases and J by 0 bases, with 8 bases between them. Germline CDR1 reads SGHRS; CDR2 reads YFSETQ. The CDR3 runs to 14 residues. This CDR3 is CASSVGDSNQPQHF. The CDR3 DNA sequence: TGCGCCAGCAGCGTCGGTGATAGCAATCAGCCCCAGCATTTT.

The chain couples TRBV29-1 to TRBJ2-7, with a weak D call TRBD1 (7 bases). V lost 6 bases and J lost 0, with 15 bases in between. CDR1 and CDR2 (germline): SQVTM, ANQGSEA. The CDR3 has 14 amino acids. CDR3: CSVIRGRYSYEQYF. CDR3 coding DNA: TGCAGCGTAATCAGGGGGAGGTACTCCTACGAGCAGTACTTC.

The rearrangement uses TRBV6-2 or TRBV6-3 and TRBJ2-3, with D possibly being TRBD2 (6 bases). Germline CDR1 reads MNHEY; CDR2 reads SVGEGT. V dropped 4 bases and J dropped 2 bases, with 16 bases sitting between them. The CDR3 totals 16 residues. The CDR3 reads CASSSPRGTPTDTQYF. As DNA, the CDR3 is TGTGCCAGCAGTTCCCCCCGGGGGACTCCCACAGATACGCAGTATTTT.

The V and J genes are TRBV5-4 and TRBJ2-2, with TRBD2 as a possible D gene (5 bases). V gave up 1 base and J gave up 0 bases, with 7 bases separating them. The CDR3 length is 15 residues. Germline assignment: CDR1 SGHNT and CDR2 YYREEE (reference sequence). CDR3 protein: CASSLPSPNTGELFF. Written as DNA, the CDR3 is TGTGCCAGCAGCTTGCCTAGCCCGAACACCGGGGAGCTGTTTTTT.

The V call is TRBV11-3, the J call TRBJ2-1, with D perhaps matching TRBD2 (6 bases). From germline, CDR1 is SGHNT and CDR2 YENEEA. V was cut by 5 bases and J by 0 bases, with 11 bases left in between. The CDR3 is made up of 15 amino acids. The CDR3 protein is CASSLGGSSYNEQFF. The CDR3 DNA is TGTGCCAGCAGCCTCGGGGGAAGCTCCTACAATGAGCAGTTCTTC.

The chain couples TRBV4-3 to TRBJ2-3; 9 nucleotides line up with TRBD2. The germline gives CDR1 LGHNA, CDR2 YSLEER. The CDR3 spans 16 residues. V trimming: 0 bases; J trimming: 4 bases; junction bases outside the gene matches: 5. The CDR3 nucleotides are TGCGCCAGCAGCCAAGATAGTAGCGGGGGCCCAGATACGCAGTATTTT. Its translation is CASSQDSSGGPDTQYF.

The chain carries TRBV11-2 and TRBJ1-2; D is uncertain. The CDR3 is 13 residues long. The germline gives CDR1 SGHAT, CDR2 FQNNGV. Trimming removed 5 bases from V and 8 bases from J, with 15 bases in between. CDR3 amino acids: CASSDLGVRGYTF. The CDR3 bases are TGTGCCAGCAGCGACTTAGGAGTGAGAGGCTACACCTTC.

The rearrangement joins TRBV5-1 to TRBJ1-1; 9 nucleotides agree with TRBD1. Germline-derived CDR1 and CDR2 are SGHRS and YFSETQ. Unmatched junction bases numbered 15, after V lost 4 bases and J lost 2 bases. This CDR3 comprises 18 residues. The CDR3 sequence: CASSTGLARTGDNTEAFF. The CDR3 DNA follows: TGCGCCAGCAGCACAGGATTGGCTAGGACAGGGGATAACACTGAAGCTTTCTTT. Full variable domain (missing parts from reference TRBV5-1 and TRBJ1-1): KAGVTQTPRYLIKTRGQQVTLSCSPISGHRSVSWYQQTPGQGLQFLFEYFSETQRNKGNFPGRFSGRQFSNSRSEMNVSTLELGDSALYLCASSTGLARTGDNTEAFFGQGTRLTVV.

V and J are TRBV2 and TRBJ2-1, with 14 bases identical to TRBD2. Germline CDR1 SNHLY, CDR2 FYNNEI. CDR3 size: 15 residues. Trimming cost V 6 bases and J 9 bases; bases outside gene matches: 7. The chain's CDR3 is CASRTGTSGGGEQFF. The CDR3 DNA reads TGTGCCAGCAGGACCGGGACTAGCGGGGGAGGTGAGCAGTTCTTC.

The V call is TRBV30, the J call TRBJ2-5; TRBD1 matches at 8 bases. The CDR3 is 12 residues long. Germline CDR1 GTSNPN, CDR2 SVGIG (reference sequence). After removal of 3 bases from V and 5 bases from J, the junction contained 2 bases not matched to a gene. The CDR3 reads CAWSRGLETQYF. The CDR3 coding sequence is TGTGCCTGGAGCAGGGGGCTGGAGACCCAGTACTTC. The full variable domain, rest sourced from reference TRBV30 and TRBJ2-5, is SQTIHQWPATLVQPVGSPLSLECTVEGTSNPNLYWYRQAAGRGLQLLFYSVGIGQISSEVPQNLSASRPQDRQFILSSKKLLLSDSGFYLCAWSRGLETQYFGPGTRLLVL.

V usage is TRBV6-2 or TRBV6-3 and J usage is TRBJ1-5, with 7 bases matching TRBD1. The germline V gene has CDR1 MNHEY and CDR2 SVGEGT. This CDR3 region has 18 residues. V lost 4 bases and J lost 3; bases outside the gene matches: 15. The CDR3 here is CASSFQQGSNWDNQPQHF. DNA of the CDR3: TGTGCCAGCAGTTTCCAACAGGGGAGTAATTGGGACAATCAGCCCCAGCATTTT.

The chain uses TRBV5-6 and TRBJ2-3; D uncertain. Trimming left V 0 bases short and J 2 bases short, with 7 bases between. In germline, CDR1 is SGHDT, CDR2 YYEEEE. The length of the CDR3 is 14 residues. The CDR3 protein is CASSLDRHTDTQYF. As DNA, the CDR3 is TGTGCCAGCAGCTTGGACAGACACACAGATACGCAGTATTTT. Full variable domain (remainder filled in from reference TRBV5-6 and TRBJ2-3): DAGVTQSPTHLIKTRGQQVTLRCSPKSGHDTVSWYQQALGQGPQFIFQYYEEEERQRGNFPDRFSGHQFPNYSSELNVNALLLGDSALYLCASSLDRHTDTQYFGPGTRLTVL.

This clone was found once. The CDR3 DNA reads TGTGCCAACCCGGAAGAGGCAGGGAGCGGGGTAGGAAACACTGAAGCTTTCTTT. It specifies CANPEEAGSGVGNTEAFF. This sequence joins TRBV21-1 and TRBJ1-1. TRBV21-1 corresponds to a pseudogene. CDR3 length: 18 residues.

The chain uses TRBV2 and TRBJ1-3, with 8 nucleotides matching TRBD1. The V and J ends lost 7 bases and 0 bases, in that order; junction bases with no gene match: 8. Germline assignment: CDR1 SNHLY and CDR2 FYNNEI. The CDR3 runs to 16 residues. CDR3 nucleotides: TGTGCCAGCAAACAGACAGGGGCGAGCTCTGGAAACACCATATATTTT. This gives the protein CASKQTGASSGNTIYF.

A single count supports this clone. This chain links TRBV21-1 with TRBJ1-3. TRBV21-1 is designated a pseudogene. The CDR3 runs 16 residues. The CDR3 loop reads CASNMRDLRPGNTIYF. DNA for the CDR3: TGTGCCAGCAATATGAGGGACTTACGACCTGGAAACACCATATATTTT.